This TCR beta chain was captured by sequencing in a study of blood T cell repertoires in COVID-19. About the study: The study drew acute and convalescent COVID-19 samples from the United States, Italy and Spain. PBMCs, B-cell-depleted T cells, or T cells were the source of the cDNA or gDNA that made up the material.

Authors' analysis steps: The authors estimated nucleated cell counts from reference gene primer amplification. Generated by immunoSEQ multiplex PCR, the TCRdb table keeps only in-frame clones and is missing some. V and J calls and clone size are given by that table; D and trimming were obtained from the DNA. The data hold around 170,000 clones, with 80% observed a single time. The clonotype originates from an older man with active or convalescent COVID-19. The specimen was peripheral blood.

This CDR3 is CASSPDFSLATEAFF. CDR3 sequence (DNA): TGTGCCAGTTCGCCGGACTTCTCTCTAGCCACTGAAGCTTTCTTT. The V and J genes are TRBV19 and TRBJ1-1, with D hard to call. In germline, CDR1 is LNHDA, CDR2 SQIVND (reference sequence). The V and J ends lost 8 bases and 4 bases respectively, with 20 bases between them. This CDR3 comprises 15 residues.